The entry below describes one T cell receptor beta chain. Some clones are missing from TCRdb's copy, which holds only in-frame ones; the method was immunoSEQ multiplex PCR. Of some 78,000 clones in the sample, approximately 90% were seen once. The sample comes from a study of radiation and T cells in renal cell carcinoma. Trimming took 1 base from V and 2 from J, leaving 9 bases between them. The CDR3 is made up of 14 amino acids. Germline V CDR1 and CDR2: SGHRS, YFSETQ. Time point defined: blood 4 weeks post-SBRT, at nephrectomy. As to treatment: 15 Gy SBRT to primary tumor, nephrectomy 4 weeks later.

The chain has TRBV5-1 and TRBJ1-1; weak D call: TRBD1 (5 bases). The receptor was derived from a woman in her 70s with renal cell carcinoma. The sample here was blood, taken from a patient whose treatment included radiotherapy and nephrectomy. Here the CDR3 reads CASSLTGLNTEAFF. The CDR3 nucleotides are TGCGCCAGCAGCTTGACAGGTCTTAACACTGAAGCTTTCTTT.